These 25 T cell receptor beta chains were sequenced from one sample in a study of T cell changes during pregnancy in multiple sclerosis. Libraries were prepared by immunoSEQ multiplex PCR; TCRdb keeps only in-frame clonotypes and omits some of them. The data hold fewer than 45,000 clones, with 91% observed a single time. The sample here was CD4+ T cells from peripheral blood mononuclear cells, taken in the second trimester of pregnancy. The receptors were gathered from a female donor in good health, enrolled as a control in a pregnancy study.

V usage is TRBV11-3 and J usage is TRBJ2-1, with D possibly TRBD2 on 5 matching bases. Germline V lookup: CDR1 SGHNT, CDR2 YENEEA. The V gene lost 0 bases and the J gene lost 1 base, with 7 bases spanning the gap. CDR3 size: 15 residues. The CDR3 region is CASSLEAASYNEQFF. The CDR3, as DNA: TGTGCCAGCAGCTTAGAAGCGGCGTCCTACAATGAGCAGTTCTTC.

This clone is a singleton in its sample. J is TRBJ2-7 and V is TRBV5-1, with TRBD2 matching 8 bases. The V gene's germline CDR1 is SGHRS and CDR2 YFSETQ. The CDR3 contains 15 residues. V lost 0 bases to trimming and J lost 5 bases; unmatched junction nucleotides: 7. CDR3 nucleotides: TGCGCCAGCAGCTTGGAGGGCGGGAGGTTCGACGAGCAGTACTTC. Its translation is CASSLEGGRFDEQYF.

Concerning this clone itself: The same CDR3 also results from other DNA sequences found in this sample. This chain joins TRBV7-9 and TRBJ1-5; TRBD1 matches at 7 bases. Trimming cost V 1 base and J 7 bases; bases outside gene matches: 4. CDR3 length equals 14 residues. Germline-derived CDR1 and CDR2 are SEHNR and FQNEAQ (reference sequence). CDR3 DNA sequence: TGTGCCAGCAGCTTAGGACAGGGCGGCCAGCCCCAGCATTTT. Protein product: CASSLGQGGQPQHF.

The CDR3 reads CASSFTGGADTEAFF. CDR3 DNA sequence: TGTGCCAGCAGCTTTACAGGGGGCGCGGACACTGAAGCTTTCTTT. The chain couples TRBV5-6 to TRBJ1-1; 9 bases are shared with TRBD1. With V trimmed by 2 bases and J by 3 bases, 5 bases remained unmatched. Germline values: CDR1 SGHDT, CDR2 YYEEEE. CDR3 length: 15 amino acids.

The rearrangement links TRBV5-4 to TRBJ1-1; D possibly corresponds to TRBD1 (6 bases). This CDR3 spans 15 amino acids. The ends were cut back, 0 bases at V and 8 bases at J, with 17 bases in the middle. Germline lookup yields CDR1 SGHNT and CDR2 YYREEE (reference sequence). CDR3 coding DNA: TGTGCCAGCAGCTTGGATCGGGGGCCCGGGGGGGAAGCTTTCTTT. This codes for CASSLDRGPGGEAFF.

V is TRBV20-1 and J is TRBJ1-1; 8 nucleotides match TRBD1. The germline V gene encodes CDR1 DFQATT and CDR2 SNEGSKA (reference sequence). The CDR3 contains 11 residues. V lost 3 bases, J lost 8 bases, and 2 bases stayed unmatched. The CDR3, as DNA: TGCAGTGCTAGGGGACAGGCCGAAGCTTTCTTT. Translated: CSARGQAEAFF.

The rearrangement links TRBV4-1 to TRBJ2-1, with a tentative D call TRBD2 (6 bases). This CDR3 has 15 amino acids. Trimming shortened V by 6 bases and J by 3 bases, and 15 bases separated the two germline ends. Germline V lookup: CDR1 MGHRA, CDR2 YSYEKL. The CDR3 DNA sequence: TGCGCCAGCAGGCCCCAGGAGCGGGTCTACAATGAGCAGTTCTTC. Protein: CASRPQERVYNEQFF.

The CDR3 nucleotides read TGCGCCAGCAGCTTGGACGGGATTGGCAGGACTAACACTGAAGCTTTCTTT. Residues: CASSLDGIGRTNTEAFF. This chain joins TRBV5-1 and TRBJ1-1; D call uncertain. Trimming cost V 0 bases and J 2 bases, with 17 bases left between them. Germline values: CDR1 SGHRS, CDR2 YFSETQ. This CDR3 comprises 17 residues.

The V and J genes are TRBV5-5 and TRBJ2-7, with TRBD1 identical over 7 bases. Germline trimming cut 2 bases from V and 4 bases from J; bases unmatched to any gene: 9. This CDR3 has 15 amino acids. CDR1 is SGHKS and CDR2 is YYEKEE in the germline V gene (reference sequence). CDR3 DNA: TGTGCCAGCAGCTTATCAGGACAGGTGATTTACGAGCAGTACTTC. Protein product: CASSLSGQVIYEQYF. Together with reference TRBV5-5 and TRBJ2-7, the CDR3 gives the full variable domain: DAGVTQSPTHLIKTRGQQVTLRCSPISGHKSVSWYQQVLGQGPQFIFQYYEKEERGRGNFPDRFSARQFPNYSSELNVNALLLGDSALYLCASSLSGQVIYEQYFGPGTRLTVT.

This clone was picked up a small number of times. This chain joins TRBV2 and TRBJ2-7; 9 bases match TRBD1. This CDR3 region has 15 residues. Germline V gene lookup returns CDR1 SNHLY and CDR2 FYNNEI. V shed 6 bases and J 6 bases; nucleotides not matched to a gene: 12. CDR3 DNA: TGTGCCAGCAGCGAAACCGGGACAGGGTACAGCGAGCAGTACTTC. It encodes CASSETGTGYSEQYF.

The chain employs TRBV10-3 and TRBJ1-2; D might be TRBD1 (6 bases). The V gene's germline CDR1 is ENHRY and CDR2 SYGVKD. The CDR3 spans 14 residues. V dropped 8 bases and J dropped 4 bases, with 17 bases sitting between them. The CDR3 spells CAILETGDIYGYTF. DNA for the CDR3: TGTGCCATCCTAGAGACAGGAGACATCTATGGCTACACCTTC.

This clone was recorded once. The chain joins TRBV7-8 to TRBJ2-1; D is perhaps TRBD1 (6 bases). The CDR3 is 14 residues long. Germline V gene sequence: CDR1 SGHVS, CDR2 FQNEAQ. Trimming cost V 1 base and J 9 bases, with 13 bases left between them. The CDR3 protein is CASSLVQGQGEQFF. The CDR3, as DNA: TGTGCCAGCAGCTTAGTTCAGGGGCAGGGTGAGCAGTTCTTC.

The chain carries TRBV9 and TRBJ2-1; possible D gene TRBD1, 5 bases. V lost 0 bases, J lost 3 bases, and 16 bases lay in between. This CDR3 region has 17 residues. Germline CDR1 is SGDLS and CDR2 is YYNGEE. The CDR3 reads CASSVDNWAGIYNEQFF. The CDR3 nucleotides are TGTGCCAGCAGCGTAGATAACTGGGCAGGGATCTACAATGAGCAGTTCTTC. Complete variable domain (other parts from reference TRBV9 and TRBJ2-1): DSGVTQTPKHLITATGQRVTLRCSPRSGDLSVYWYQQSLDQGLQFLIQYYNGEERAKGNILERFSAQQFPDLHSELNLSSLELGDSALYFCASSVDNWAGIYNEQFFGPGTRLTVL.

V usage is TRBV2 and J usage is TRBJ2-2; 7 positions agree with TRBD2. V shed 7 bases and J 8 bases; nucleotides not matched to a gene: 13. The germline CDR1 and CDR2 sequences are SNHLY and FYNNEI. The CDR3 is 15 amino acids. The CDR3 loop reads CASTPRSGAQGELFF. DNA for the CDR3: TGTGCCAGCACTCCCAGGAGCGGGGCACAAGGGGAGCTGTTTTTT.

DNA for the CDR3: TGCGCCAGCAGTGAGGGCGGGACTTCCTACGAGCAGTACTTC. Its protein product is CASSEGGTSYEQYF. V is TRBV10-1 and J is TRBJ2-7; tentative D call: TRBD2 (6 bases). The CDR3 consists of 14 residues. Germline CDR1 WNHNN, CDR2 SYGVQD (reference sequence). V was clipped by 2 bases and J by 1 base, with 9 bases between them.

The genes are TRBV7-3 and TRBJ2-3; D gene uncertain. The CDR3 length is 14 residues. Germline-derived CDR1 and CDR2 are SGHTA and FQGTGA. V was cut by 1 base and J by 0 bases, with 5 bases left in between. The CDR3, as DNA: TGTGCCAGCAGCTTAAATCCTAGCACAGATACGCAGTATTTT. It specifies CASSLNPSTDTQYF.

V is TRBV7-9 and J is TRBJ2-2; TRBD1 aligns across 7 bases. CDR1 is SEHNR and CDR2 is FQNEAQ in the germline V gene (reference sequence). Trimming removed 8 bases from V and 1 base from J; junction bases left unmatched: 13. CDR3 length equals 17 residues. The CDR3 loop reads CASSPMRGQRNTGELFF. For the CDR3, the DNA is TGTGCCAGCTCTCCTATGAGGGGACAGAGGAACACCGGGGAGCTGTTTTTT. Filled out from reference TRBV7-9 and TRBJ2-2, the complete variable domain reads DTGVSQNPRHKITKRGQNVTFRCDPISEHNRLYWYRQTLGQGPEFLTYFQNEAQLEKSRLLSDRFSAERPKGSFSTLEIQRTEQGDSAMYLCASSPMRGQRNTGELFFGEGSRLTVL.

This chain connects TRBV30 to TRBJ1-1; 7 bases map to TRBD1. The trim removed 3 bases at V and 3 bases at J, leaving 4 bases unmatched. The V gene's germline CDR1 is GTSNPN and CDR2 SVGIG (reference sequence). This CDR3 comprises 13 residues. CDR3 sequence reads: CAWSATGYTEAFF. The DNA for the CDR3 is TGTGCCTGGAGCGCGACAGGGTACACTGAAGCTTTCTTT.

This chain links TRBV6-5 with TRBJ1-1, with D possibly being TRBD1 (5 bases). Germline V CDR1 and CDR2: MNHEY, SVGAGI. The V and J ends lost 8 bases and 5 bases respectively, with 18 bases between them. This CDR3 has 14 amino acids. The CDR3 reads CASQQGARLTEAFF. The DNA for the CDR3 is TGTGCCAGCCAGCAAGGGGCCCGCTTAACTGAAGCTTTCTTT.

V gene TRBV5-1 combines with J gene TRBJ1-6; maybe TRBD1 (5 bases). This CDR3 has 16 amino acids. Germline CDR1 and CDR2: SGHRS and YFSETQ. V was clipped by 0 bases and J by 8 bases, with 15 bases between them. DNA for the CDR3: TGCGCCAGCAGCTTGGCGGGCTCAGGGCCATATTCACCCCTCCACTTT. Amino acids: CASSLAGSGPYSPLHF.

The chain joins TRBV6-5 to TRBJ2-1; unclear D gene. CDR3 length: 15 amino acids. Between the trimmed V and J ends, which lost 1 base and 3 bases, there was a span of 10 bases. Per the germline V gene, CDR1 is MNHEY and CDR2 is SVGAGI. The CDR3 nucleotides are TGTGCCAGCAGTTACTTGAGAGACAACTACAATGAGCAGTTCTTC. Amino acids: CASSYLRDNYNEQFF.

The CDR3 sequence: CAIQGQGDSPLHF. Written as DNA, the CDR3 is TGTGCCATACAGGGACAGGGGGATTCACCCCTCCACTTT. The genes are TRBV7-8 and TRBJ1-6, with 11 bases that match TRBD1. The V gene end was trimmed by 10 bases and the J gene end by 8 bases; junction bases not matched to a gene: 4. Germline V gives CDR1 SGHVS, CDR2 FQNEAQ. The length of the CDR3 is 13 residues.

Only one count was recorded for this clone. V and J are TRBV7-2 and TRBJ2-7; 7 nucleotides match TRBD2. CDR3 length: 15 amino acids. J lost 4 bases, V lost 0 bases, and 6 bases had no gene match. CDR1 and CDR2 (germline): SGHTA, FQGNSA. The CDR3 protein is CASSLAGGGIYEQYF. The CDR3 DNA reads TGTGCCAGCAGCTTAGCGGGGGGGGGTATTTACGAGCAGTACTTC.

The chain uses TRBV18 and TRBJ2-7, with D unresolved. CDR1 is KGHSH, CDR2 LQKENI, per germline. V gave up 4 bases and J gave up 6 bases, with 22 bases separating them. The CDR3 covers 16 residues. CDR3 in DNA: TGTGCCAGCTCACTCGATATCGACATGTTAAGGTCCGAGCAGTACTTC. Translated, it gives CASSLDIDMLRSEQYF. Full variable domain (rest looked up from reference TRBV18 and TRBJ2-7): NAGVMQNPRHLVRRRGQEARLRCSPMKGHSHVYWYRQLPEEGLKFMVYLQKENIIDESGMPKERFSAEFPKEGPSILRIQQVVRGDSAAYFCASSLDIDMLRSEQYFGPGTRLTVT.

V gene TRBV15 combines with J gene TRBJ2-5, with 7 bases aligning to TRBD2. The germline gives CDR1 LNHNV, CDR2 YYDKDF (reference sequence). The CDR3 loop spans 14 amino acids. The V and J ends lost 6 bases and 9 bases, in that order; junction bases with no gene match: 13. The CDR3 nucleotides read TGTGCCACCAGTAAAAGACCGGGGGGTGAGGCCCAGTACTTC. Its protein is CATSKRPGGEAQYF.